This T cell receptor (beta chain) was profiled in a study of CD8+ T cells in alopecia areata. Points from the study as a whole: Lesional scalp, notably in alopecia totalis/universalis, had clonality above that of normal scalp.

This CDR3 contains 17 residues. The germline CDR1 and CDR2 sequences are MGHRA and YSYEKL. Trimming at V came to 1 base and at J to 10 bases, leaving 16 bases not matched to a gene. PBMCs provided sorted CD4+ and CD8+ T cells. Extracted from the samples, RNA was reverse transcribed into cDNA to serve as the sequencing template. Sequencing used immunoSEQ multiplex PCR; TCRdb keeps in-frame clones, though not all of them. Of more than 90,000 clones listed, around 61% were seen once; the top ten hold 2.8%. With respect to this clone: Its matching antigen is unknown.

The chain combines TRBV4-1 with TRBJ2-1; 7 bases align to TRBD2. The specimen was CD4+ T cells sorted from blood. The clonotype was recovered from a human donor in good health. The CDR3 bases are TGCGCCAGCAGCCAAGCCCCTAGCGGCCTGAAAGGCCGGGAGCAGTTCTTC. Translation: CASSQAPSGLKGREQFF.